This T cell receptor (beta chain) came from a study of control samples from healthy donors and cancer patients. The CDR3 length is 14 residues. The germline gives CDR1 SGDLS, CDR2 YYNGEE. The V end lost 4 bases, the J end lost 0 bases, and 10 bases lay between the germline ends. TCRdb's table, derived via immunoSEQ multiplex PCR, lists solely in-frame clones and lacks some. The sample records about 130,000 clones, roughly 92% being singletons. The chain uses TRBV9 and TRBJ1-2, with D unresolved. This TCR derives from a man between 18 and 35 years old in good health. The sequencing input was blood. In DNA form, the CDR3 reads TGTGCCAGCAGCCCCTCAGGCACTAACTATGGCTACACCTTC. It is translated as CASSPSGTNYGYTF.